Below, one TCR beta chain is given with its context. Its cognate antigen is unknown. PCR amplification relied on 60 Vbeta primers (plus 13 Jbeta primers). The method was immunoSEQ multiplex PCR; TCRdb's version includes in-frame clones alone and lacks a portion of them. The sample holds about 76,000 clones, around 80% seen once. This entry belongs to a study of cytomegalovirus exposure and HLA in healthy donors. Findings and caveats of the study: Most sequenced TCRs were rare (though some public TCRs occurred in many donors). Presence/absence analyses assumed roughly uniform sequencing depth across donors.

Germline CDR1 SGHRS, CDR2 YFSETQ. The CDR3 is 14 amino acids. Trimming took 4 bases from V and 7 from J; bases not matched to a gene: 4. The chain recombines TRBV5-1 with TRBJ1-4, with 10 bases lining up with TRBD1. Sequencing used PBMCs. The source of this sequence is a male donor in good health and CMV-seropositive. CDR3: CASSPGQGGEKLFF. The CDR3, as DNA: TGCGCCAGCAGCCCCGGACAGGGGGGTGAAAAACTGTTTTTT.